This T cell receptor (beta chain) was sequenced during a study of cytomegalovirus exposure and HLA in healthy donors. The PCR was carried out with 60 Vbeta primers and 13 Jbeta primers. Clones were read by immunoSEQ multiplex PCR, and TCRdb kept only the in-frame ones, dropping some. The table shows around 190,000 clones, with about 78% occurring only once. Sequencing was carried out using PBMCs. This clonotype originated in a man aged 35 to 55 in good health and CMV-seronegative.

The DNA of the CDR3 is TGTGCCAGTAGTACCCCCCGGACTAGCGGGGGGAAGACCCTCACAGATACGCAGTATTTT. This codes for CASSTPRTSGGKTLTDTQYF. This sequence joins TRBV19 and TRBJ2-3; 14 positions agree with TRBD2. The CDR3 spans 20 residues. J was trimmed by 2 bases and V by 4 bases; bases with no gene match: 14. Germline-derived CDR1 and CDR2 are LNHDA and SQIVND (reference sequence).